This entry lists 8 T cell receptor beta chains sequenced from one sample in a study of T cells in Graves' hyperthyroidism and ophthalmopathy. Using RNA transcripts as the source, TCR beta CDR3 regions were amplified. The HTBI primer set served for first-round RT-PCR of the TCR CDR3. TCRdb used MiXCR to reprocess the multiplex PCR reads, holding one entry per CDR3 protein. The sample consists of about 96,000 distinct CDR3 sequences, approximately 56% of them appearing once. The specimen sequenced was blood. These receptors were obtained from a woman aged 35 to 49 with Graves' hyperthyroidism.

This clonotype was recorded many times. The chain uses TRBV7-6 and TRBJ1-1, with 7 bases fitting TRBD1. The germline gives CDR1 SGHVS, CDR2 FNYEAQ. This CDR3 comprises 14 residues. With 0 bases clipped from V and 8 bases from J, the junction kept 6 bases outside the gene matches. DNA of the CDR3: TGTGCCAGCAGCTTAGCGGATAGACAGGGAGAAGCTTTCTTT. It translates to CASSLADRQGEAFF.

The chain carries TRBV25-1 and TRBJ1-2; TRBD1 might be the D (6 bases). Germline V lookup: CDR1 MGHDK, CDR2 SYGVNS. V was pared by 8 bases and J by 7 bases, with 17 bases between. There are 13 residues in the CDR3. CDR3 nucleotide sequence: TGTGCCAGCTTAGACCCAGGGGCCGGTGGCTACACCTTC. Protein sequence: CASLDPGAGGYTF.

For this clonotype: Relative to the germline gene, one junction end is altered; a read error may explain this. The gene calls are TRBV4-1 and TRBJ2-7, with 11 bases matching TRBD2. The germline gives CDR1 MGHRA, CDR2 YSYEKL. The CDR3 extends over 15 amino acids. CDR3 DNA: TGCGCCAGCAGTCAAGAACTAGCGGGAGCCTACGAGCAGTCCTTC. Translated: CASSQELAGAYEQSF.

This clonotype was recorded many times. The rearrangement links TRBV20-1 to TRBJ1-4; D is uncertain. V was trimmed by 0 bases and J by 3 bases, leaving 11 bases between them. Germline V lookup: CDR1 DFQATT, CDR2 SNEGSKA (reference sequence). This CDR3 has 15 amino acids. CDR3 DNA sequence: TGCAGTGCTAGAGATCCCCTTGGCCCTAATGAAAAACTGTTTTTT. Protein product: CSARDPLGPNEKLFF.

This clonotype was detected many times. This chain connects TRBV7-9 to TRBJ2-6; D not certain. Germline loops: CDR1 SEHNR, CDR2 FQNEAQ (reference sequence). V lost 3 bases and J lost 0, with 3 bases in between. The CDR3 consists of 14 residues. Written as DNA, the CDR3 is TGTGCCAGCAGCTTCTACTCTGGGGCCAACGTCCTGACTTTC. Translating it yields CASSFYSGANVLTF.

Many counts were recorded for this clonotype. In nucleotides, the CDR3 is TGTGCCAGCGGACCCTACGAGCAGTACTTC. It encodes CASGPYEQYF. The chain employs TRBV12-1 and TRBJ2-7. TRBV12-1 is a pseudogene segment. The CDR3 is 10 residues long.

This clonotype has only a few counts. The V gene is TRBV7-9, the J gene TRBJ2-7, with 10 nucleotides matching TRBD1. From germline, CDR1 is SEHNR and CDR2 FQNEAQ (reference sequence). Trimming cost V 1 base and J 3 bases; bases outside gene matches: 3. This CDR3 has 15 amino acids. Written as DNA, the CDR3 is TGTGCCAGCAGCTTAGGGGACAGGGGTCACTACGAGCAGTACTTC. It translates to CASSLGDRGHYEQYF.

CDR3 in amino acids: CAIRGTGGSSPLHF. The CDR3, as DNA: TGTGCCATCAGGGGGACAGGGGGCTCTTCACCCCTCCACTTT. This rearrangement joins TRBV10-3 to TRBJ1-6; 12 bases line up with TRBD1. V gave up 6 bases and J gave up 9 bases; unmatched junction bases: 3. There are 14 residues in the CDR3. CDR1 is ENHRY, CDR2 SYGVKD, per germline.